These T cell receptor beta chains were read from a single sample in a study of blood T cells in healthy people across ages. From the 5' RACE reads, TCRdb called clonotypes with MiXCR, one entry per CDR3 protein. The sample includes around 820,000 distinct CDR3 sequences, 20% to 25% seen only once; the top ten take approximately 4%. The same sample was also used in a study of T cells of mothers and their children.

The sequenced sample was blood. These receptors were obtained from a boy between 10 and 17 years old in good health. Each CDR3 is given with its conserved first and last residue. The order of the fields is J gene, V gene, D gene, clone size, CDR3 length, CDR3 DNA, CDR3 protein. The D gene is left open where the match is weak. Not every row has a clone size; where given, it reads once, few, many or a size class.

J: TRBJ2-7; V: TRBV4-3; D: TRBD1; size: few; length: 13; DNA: TGCGCCAGTAGCCACGATCCGGGACAGGGGGAGTACTTC; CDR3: CASSHDPGQGEYF
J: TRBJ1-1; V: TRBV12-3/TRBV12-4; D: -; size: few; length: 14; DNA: TGTGCCAGCAGTGTTCAGGTCAGTGGCACTGAAGCTTTCTTT; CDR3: CASSVQVSGTEAFF
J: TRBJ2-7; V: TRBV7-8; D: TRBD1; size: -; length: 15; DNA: TGTGCCAGCAGCTCCGAAGGACAGGTATTCTACGAGCAGTACTTC; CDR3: CASSSEGQVFYEQYF
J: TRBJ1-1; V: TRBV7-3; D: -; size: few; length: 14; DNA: TGTGCCAGCAGCTTAATTGGATTTAACACTGAAGCTTTCTTT; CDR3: CASSLIGFNTEAFF
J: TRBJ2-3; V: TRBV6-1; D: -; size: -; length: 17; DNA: TGTGCCAGCAGTCGCGCAAACAGGGCCGACAGCACAGATACGCAGTATTTT; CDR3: CASSRANRADSTDTQYF
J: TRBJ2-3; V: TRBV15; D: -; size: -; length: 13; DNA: TGTGCCACCAGCCGGGACCGCACAGATACGCAGTATTTT; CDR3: CATSRDRTDTQYF
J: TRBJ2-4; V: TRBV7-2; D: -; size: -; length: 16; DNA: TGTGCCAGCAGCCTCCGACAGGGAGGAGCCAAAAACATTCAGTACTTC; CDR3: CASSLRQGGAKNIQYF
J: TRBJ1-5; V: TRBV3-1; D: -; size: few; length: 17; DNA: TGTGCCAGCAGCCAAGATTATTATGGGACAACTAATCAGCCCCAGCATTTT; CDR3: CASSQDYYGTTNQPQHF
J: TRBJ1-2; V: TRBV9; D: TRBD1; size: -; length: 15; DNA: TGTGGCAGCAGCTCCTCGGGGACAGCTAACTATGGCTACACCTTC; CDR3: CGSSSSGTANYGYTF
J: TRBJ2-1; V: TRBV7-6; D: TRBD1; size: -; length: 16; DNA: TGTGCCAGCAGCTCCCGGGACAGAGCGTCCTACAATGAGCAGTTCTTC; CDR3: CASSSRDRASYNEQFF
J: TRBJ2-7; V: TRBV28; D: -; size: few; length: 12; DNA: TGTGCCAGCACGCGTGCGACCTACGAGCAGTACTTC; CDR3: CASTRATYEQYF
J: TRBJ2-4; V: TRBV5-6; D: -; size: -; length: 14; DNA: TGTGCCAGCAGCTTGGGTATACGAAAAAACATTCAGTACTTC; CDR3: CASSLGIRKNIQYF
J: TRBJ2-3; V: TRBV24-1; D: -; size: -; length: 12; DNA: TGTGCCACCCGGGATGACACAGATACGCAGTATTTT; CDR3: CATRDDTDTQYF
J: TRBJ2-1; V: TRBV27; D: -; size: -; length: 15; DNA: TGTGCCAGCAGTCCGGCCTCGGGCTCCTACAATGAGCAGTTCTTC; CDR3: CASSPASGSYNEQFF
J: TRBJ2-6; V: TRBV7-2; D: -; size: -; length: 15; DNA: TGTGCCAGCAGCTTAGCGGGGCCCAGGGCCAACGTCCTGACTTTC; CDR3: CASSLAGPRANVLTF
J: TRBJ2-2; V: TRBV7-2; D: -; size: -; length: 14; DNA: TGTGCCAGCAGCTTAGGTCCTAGCTGGGGGGAGCTGTTTTTT; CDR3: CASSLGPSWGELFF
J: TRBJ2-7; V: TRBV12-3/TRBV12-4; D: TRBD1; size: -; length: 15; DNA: TGTGCCAGCAGGGGGAGGACAGGGAGCACCTACGAGCAGTACTTC; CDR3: CASRGRTGSTYEQYF
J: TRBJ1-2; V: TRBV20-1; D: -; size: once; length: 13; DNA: TGCAGTGCCGGAGGCTCCGCTAACTATGGCTACACCTTC; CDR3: CSAGGSANYGYTF
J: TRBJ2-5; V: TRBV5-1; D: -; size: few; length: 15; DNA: TGCGCCAGCAGCTTGGGGCAGAGAACTCAAGAGACCCAGTACTTC; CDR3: CASSLGQRTQETQYF
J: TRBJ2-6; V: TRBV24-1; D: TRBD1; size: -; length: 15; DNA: TGTGCCACCAGTGAGACAGGGTCTGGGGCCAACGTCCTGACTTTC; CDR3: CATSETGSGANVLTF
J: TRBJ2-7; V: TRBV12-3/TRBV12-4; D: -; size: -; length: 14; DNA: TGTGCCAGCAGCCCCCTGGGGATATCCTACGAGCAGTACTTC; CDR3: CASSPLGISYEQYF
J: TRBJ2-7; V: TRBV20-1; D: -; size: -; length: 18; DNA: TGCAGTGCTAGACCATTATCGGACCCATACACTAGCTCCTACGAGCAGTACTTC; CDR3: CSARPLSDPYTSSYEQYF
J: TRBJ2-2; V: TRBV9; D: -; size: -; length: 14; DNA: TGTGCCGGCAGCGTAGAGGACTTATCCGGGGAGCTGTTTTTT; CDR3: CAGSVEDLSGELFF
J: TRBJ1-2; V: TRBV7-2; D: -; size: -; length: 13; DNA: TGTGCCAGCAGTGACGGACCGACCTATGGCTACACCTTC; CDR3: CASSDGPTYGYTF
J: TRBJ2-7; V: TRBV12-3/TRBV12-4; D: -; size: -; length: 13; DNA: TGTGCCACCGCCCGGGACTCCCCCTACGAGCAGTACTTC; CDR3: CATARDSPYEQYF
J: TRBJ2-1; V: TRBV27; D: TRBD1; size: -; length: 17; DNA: TGTGCCAGCGGGGGGACAGGTCATCTAAGCTCCTACAATGAGCAGTTCTTC; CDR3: CASGGTGHLSSYNEQFF
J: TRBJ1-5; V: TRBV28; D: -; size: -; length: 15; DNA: TGTGCCAGTGTATGGGGGGCCGAGGGTAATCAGCCCCAGCATTTT; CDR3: CASVWGAEGNQPQHF
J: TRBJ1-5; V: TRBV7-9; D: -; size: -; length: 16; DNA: TGTGCCAGCAGCTTAGCGCTATTGAGGGGCAATCAGCCCCAGCATTTT; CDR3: CASSLALLRGNQPQHF
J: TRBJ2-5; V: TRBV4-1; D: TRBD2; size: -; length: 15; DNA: TGCGCCAGCAGCCAACCTATAGCGGGCCAAGAGACCCAGTACTTC; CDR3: CASSQPIAGQETQYF
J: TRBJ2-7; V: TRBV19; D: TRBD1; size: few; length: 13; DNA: TGTGCCAGTAGTACCTGGACAGGGGATGAGCAGTACTTC; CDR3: CASSTWTGDEQYF
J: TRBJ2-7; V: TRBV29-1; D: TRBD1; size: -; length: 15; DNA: TGCAGCGTTTTACCAGGGGGAACAGGGGCTCACGAGCAGTACTTC; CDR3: CSVLPGGTGAHEQYF
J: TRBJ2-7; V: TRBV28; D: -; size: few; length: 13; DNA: TGTGCCAGCAGTTTTCCCCCGGGGTACGAGCAGTACTTC; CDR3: CASSFPPGYEQYF
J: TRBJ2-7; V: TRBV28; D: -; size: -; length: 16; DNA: TGTGCCACCCGACCCAGGTTTCGGGCGGGAAACTACGAGCAGTACTTC; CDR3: CATRPRFRAGNYEQYF
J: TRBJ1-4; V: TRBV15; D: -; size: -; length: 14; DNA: TGTGCCACCAGGCAGGACCACCTAATGGAAAAACTGTTTTTT; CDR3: CATRQDHLMEKLFF
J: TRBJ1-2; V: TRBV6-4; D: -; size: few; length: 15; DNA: TGTGCCAGCAGTGTTAACAGCCTGAATAACTATGGCTACACCTTC; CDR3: CASSVNSLNNYGYTF
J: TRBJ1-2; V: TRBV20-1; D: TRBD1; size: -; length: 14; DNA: TGCAGTGCTCCGACGACAGGGATCCGGAATGGCTACACCTTC; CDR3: CSAPTTGIRNGYTF
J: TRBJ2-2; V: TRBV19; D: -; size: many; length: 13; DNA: TGTGCCAGTAGCCTACTAGTCTCCGGGGAGCTGTTTTTT; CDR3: CASSLLVSGELFF
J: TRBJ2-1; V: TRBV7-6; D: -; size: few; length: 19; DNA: TGTGCCAGCAGCTTAGTGGGGGAATTGGGGGACACCTCATACAATGAGCAGTTCTTC; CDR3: CASSLVGELGDTSYNEQFF
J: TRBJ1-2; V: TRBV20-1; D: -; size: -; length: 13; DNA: TGCAGTGCTAGAGGGGTGGACAGCGGAGGCTACACCTTC; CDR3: CSARGVDSGGYTF
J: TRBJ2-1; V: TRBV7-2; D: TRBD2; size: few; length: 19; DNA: TGTGCCAGCAGCTTAGTCTCGCCGCCTAGCGGGAGTGACTACAATGAGCAGTTCTTC; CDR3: CASSLVSPPSGSDYNEQFF
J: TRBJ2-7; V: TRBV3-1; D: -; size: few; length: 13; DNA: TGTGCCAGCAGCCACGGGGGACCGGGGGAGCAGTACTTC; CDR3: CASSHGGPGEQYF
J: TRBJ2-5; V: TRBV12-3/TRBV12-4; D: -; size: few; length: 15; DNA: TGTGCCAGCAGGGGGGGGACAGACTTGGCGGAGACCCAGTACTTC; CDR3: CASRGGTDLAETQYF
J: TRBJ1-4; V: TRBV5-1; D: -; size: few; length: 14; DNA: TGCGCCAGCAGCCCTTCGGGGGGAAGCGAAAAACTGTTTTTT; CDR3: CASSPSGGSEKLFF
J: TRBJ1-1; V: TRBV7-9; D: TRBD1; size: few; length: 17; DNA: TGTGCCAGCAGCCCCGGGACAGAAGGCTATTCCGGCGCTGAAGCTTTCTTT; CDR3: CASSPGTEGYSGAEAFF
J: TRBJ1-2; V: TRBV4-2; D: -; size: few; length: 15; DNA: TGTGCCAGCAGCCTGGGGTACGGTCTGGACTATGGCTACACCTTC; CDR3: CASSLGYGLDYGYTF
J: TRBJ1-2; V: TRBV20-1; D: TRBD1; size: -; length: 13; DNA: TGCAGTGCTCCATCACAGGGGACCTATGGCTACACCTTC; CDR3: CSAPSQGTYGYTF
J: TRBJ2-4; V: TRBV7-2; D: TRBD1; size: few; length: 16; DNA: TGTGCCAGCAGCCCAGGACAGGAACAGGGAAAAAACATTCAGTACTTC; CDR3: CASSPGQEQGKNIQYF
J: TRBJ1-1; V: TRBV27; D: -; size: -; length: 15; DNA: TGTGCCAGCAGTAAACCAGACGGGATGAACACTGAAGCTTTCTTT; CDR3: CASSKPDGMNTEAFF
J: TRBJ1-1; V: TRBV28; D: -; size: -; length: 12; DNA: TGTGCCAGCAGCCACCCGGAATATGAAGCTTTCTTT; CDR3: CASSHPEYEAFF
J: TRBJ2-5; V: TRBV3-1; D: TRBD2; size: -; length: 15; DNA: TGTGCCAGCAGCCAAGGGACTAGCTCATGGGAGACCCAGTACTTC; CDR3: CASSQGTSSWETQYF
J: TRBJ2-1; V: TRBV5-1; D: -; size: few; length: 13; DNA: TGCGCCAGCAGCTTAATAGCCGACAATGAGCAGTTCTTC; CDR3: CASSLIADNEQFF
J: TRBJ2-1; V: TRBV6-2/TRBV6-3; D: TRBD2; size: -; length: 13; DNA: TGTGCCAGCAGTTACGGCGGGGGCAATGAGCAGTTCTTC; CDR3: CASSYGGGNEQFF
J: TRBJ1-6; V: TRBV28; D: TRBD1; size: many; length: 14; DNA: TGTGCCAGCAGTCCCGGACAGGGGTATTCACCCCTCCACTTT; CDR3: CASSPGQGYSPLHF